This T cell receptor (beta chain) appears in the sequencing data of a study of shared clonotypes between healthy human individuals. Study-wide points: Some naive CD4 clonotypes, 4% to 6%, turned up in common across a handful of donors. What limited the represented genetic and exposure-history diversity was the small number of donors.

The protocol was immunoSEQ multiplex PCR, while the TCRdb copy is restricted to in-frame clones and leaves out a portion. The sample records millions of clones, around nine tenths being singletons. CDR3 length equals 14 residues. V dropped 1 base and J dropped 4 bases, with 10 bases sitting between them. Looked up from germline, CDR1 is MNHNS and CDR2 is SASEGT. A CD45RA-negative memory subset and a CD45RA+ naive subset were separated from the CD4+ cells. About this clone: Its antigen is currently unknown.

The chain links TRBV6-1 to TRBJ1-1; tentatively, D is TRBD1 (5 bases). This sequence was found in a man aged 18 to 30 in good health. The material sequenced was naive CD4+ T cells sorted from blood. The subset here: CD45RA+ positively selected. CDR3 nucleotide sequence: TGTGCCAGCAGTGAAGGGAGCACAGGCACTGAAGCTTTCTTT. Its protein product is CASSEGSTGTEAFF.